Sequencing of this T cell receptor beta chain was carried out in a study of technical replicates of blood from several donors. Sequenced by immunoSEQ multiplex PCR; TCRdb stores in-frame clones only, minus some. Of roughly 15,000 clones listed, 86% are singletons. The V end was cut by 9 bases, the J end by 0 bases, with 11 bases between. Germline values: CDR1 MNHNS, CDR2 SASEGT. The CDR3 totals 13 residues. Sequencing was done on a sample of PBMCs. The chain is built from TRBV6-1 and TRBJ1-1; D is perhaps TRBD1 (5 bases). The TCR comes from a human donor in good health. CDR3 coding DNA: TGTGCCAGTAAACAGGACATGAACACTGAAGCTTTCTTT. Translated: CASKQDMNTEAFF.